Each of the 23 T cell receptor beta chains below was sequenced from the same sample in a study of technical replicates of blood from four donors. Sequencing used immunoSEQ multiplex PCR; TCRdb keeps in-frame clones, though not all of them. Here the sample spans under 85,000 clones, approximately 97% being singletons. Sequenced material: T cells isolated from PBMCs. The origin of the receptors is a human donor in good health.

V gene TRBV28 combines with J gene TRBJ2-7; 7 bases match TRBD2. Germline V CDR1 and CDR2: MDHEN, SYDVKM. The J segment lost 0 bases and the V segment lost 2 bases, leaving 10 bases of the junction unmatched. This CDR3 is built from 17 residues. The CDR3 region has the DNA TGTGCCAGCAGTTTACTCTCTCTAGCGGCAATCTCCTACGAGCAGTACTTC. Translating gives CASSLLSLAAISYEQYF.

The rearrangement joins TRBV7-9 to TRBJ2-3; 8 bases are a match to TRBD2. Looked up from germline, CDR1 is SEHNR and CDR2 is FQNEAQ (reference sequence). The CDR3 has 16 residues. After removal of 3 bases from V and 5 bases from J, the junction contained 10 bases not matched to a gene. The CDR3 nucleotides are TGTGCCAGCAGCTTCGGTGGAGCGGGAGCGGGAGATACGCAGTATTTT. Translated: CASSFGGAGAGDTQYF.

This rearrangement joins TRBV7-8 to TRBJ2-7; a possible D gene is TRBD1 (7 bases). Deletions cut 5 bases from V and 2 bases from J, with 13 bases between. The CDR3 runs 14 residues. Germline V gene sequence: CDR1 SGHVS, CDR2 FQNEAQ. The CDR3: CASSTRDSPYEQYF. In DNA, the CDR3 is TGTGCCAGCAGCACGCGGGACAGCCCCTACGAGCAGTACTTC.

The chain has TRBV5-1 and TRBJ1-1; no firm D call. Trimming pared 4 bases from V and 0 bases from J, leaving 16 bases between. The CDR3 loop spans 16 amino acids. Per the germline V gene, CDR1 is SGHRS and CDR2 is YFSETQ. The CDR3 loop is CASSPKWAGVNTEAFF. The CDR3 DNA sequence: TGCGCCAGCAGCCCTAAGTGGGCGGGCGTGAACACTGAAGCTTTCTTT.

The chain recombines TRBV5-6 with TRBJ2-7, with 12 bases aligning to TRBD2. The junction had 7 bases not matched to a gene; V was cut back by 4 bases and J by 2 bases. CDR1 is SGHDT, CDR2 YYEEEE, per germline. The CDR3 has 16 residues. The DNA of the CDR3 is TGTGCCAGCAGCCCTAAGCTAGCGGGGGGGCCCTACGAGCAGTACTTC. Translation gives CASSPKLAGGPYEQYF. The full variable domain, in which reference TRBV5-6 and TRBJ2-7 provide the parts outside the CDR3, is DAGVTQSPTHLIKTRGQQVTLRCSPKSGHDTVSWYQQALGQGPQFIFQYYEEEERQRGNFPDRFSGHQFPNYSSELNVNALLLGDSALYLCASSPKLAGGPYEQYFGPGTRLTVT.

The gene calls are TRBV7-6 and TRBJ2-1, with TRBD1 matching over 7 bases. This CDR3 is built from 15 residues. Germline loops: CDR1 SGHVS, CDR2 FNYEAQ. J lost 13 bases, V lost 7 bases, and 19 bases had no gene match. CDR3 in DNA: TGTGCCAGCATGAGGGACAGACACGGAGGTCACCAACAGTTCTTC. This encodes CASMRDRHGGHQQFF.

J is TRBJ2-7 and V is TRBV2, with 8 nucleotides matching TRBD1. The germline gives CDR1 SNHLY, CDR2 FYNNEI. V trimming: 8 bases; J trimming: 6 bases; junction bases outside the gene matches: 6. The CDR3 totals 12 residues. CDR3 region: CASLGQGSEQYF. The CDR3 bases are TGTGCCAGCCTTGGACAGGGCAGCGAGCAGTACTTC.

This clone was observed a single time. CDR3 sequence reads: CASSYLGGSYEQYF. The DNA of the CDR3 is TGTGCCAGCAGCTACCTGGGGGGCTCCTACGAGCAGTACTTC. V and J are TRBV11-2 and TRBJ2-7; a weak D match, TRBD2 (6 bases). Germline-derived CDR1 and CDR2 are SGHAT and FQNNGV. The CDR3 spans 14 residues. Trimming pared 4 bases from V and 0 bases from J, leaving 10 bases between.

This chain links TRBV9 with TRBJ1-2; no reliable D call. V was shortened by 4 bases and J by 6 bases, with 13 bases between the two germline ends. The CDR3 has 13 residues. Germline CDR1 reads SGDLS; CDR2 reads YYNGEE. The CDR3 coding sequence is TGTGCCAGCAGCCCGGCCTTGGGCGATGGCTACACCTTC. It specifies CASSPALGDGYTF. Supplemented by reference TRBV9 and TRBJ1-2, the full variable domain reads DSGVTQTPKHLITATGQRVTLRCSPRSGDLSVYWYQQSLDQGLQFLIQYYNGEERAKGNILERFSAQQFPDLHSELNLSSLELGDSALYFCASSPALGDGYTFGSGTRLTVV.

The chain couples TRBV2 to TRBJ2-3, with 8 bases lining up with TRBD1. The CDR3 spans 15 residues. In germline, CDR1 is SNHLY, CDR2 FYNNEI. The J segment lost 2 bases and the V segment lost 7 bases, leaving 8 bases of the junction unmatched. CDR3 region: CASNLQGDPTDTQYF. DNA for the CDR3: TGTGCCAGCAACCTACAGGGGGACCCCACAGATACGCAGTATTTT.

This chain uses TRBV29-1 with TRBJ1-2; no clear D. CDR1 and CDR2 (germline): SQVTM, ANQGSEA. V lost 0 bases and J lost 5, with 13 bases in between. This CDR3 has 14 residues. The CDR3 protein is CSVEDQAPLYGYTF. CDR3 coding DNA: TGCAGCGTTGAAGATCAGGCCCCTTTATATGGCTACACCTTC.

This rearrangement joins TRBV12-5 to TRBJ1-1, with D unclear. Germline V CDR1 and CDR2: LGHNT, FRNRAP. Trimming took off 0 bases at V and 4 bases at J, with 24 bases between the two ends. The CDR3 totals 19 residues. CDR3 loop: CASGLVPSGVTYLATEAFF. CDR3 nucleotide sequence: TGTGCTAGTGGTTTGGTACCTAGCGGGGTTACCTACTTGGCCACTGAAGCTTTCTTT.

The V gene is TRBV7-6, the J gene TRBJ2-5, with 7 bases that match TRBD2. Germline V gene sequence: CDR1 SGHVS, CDR2 FNYEAQ. V lost 8 bases to trimming and J lost 2 bases; unmatched junction nucleotides: 8. This CDR3 region has 14 residues. As DNA, the CDR3 is TGTGCCAGCGGCCGGCCGGGACTACAAGAGACCCAGTACTTC. It encodes CASGRPGLQETQYF.

This rearrangement joins TRBV5-1 to TRBJ1-2; D might be TRBD1 (6 bases). CDR1 and CDR2 (germline): SGHRS, YFSETQ. This CDR3 has 14 amino acids. Between the trimmed V and J ends, which lost 3 bases and 6 bases, there was a span of 15 bases. CDR3 sequence (DNA): TGCGCCAGCAGCTCCGAGACAGGATGGGATGGCTACACCTTC. It translates to CASSSETGWDGYTF.

The chain has TRBV30 and TRBJ1-5; TRBD1 aligns across 10 bases. CDR3 length: 13 residues. CDR1 is GTSNPN and CDR2 is SVGIG in the germline V gene (reference sequence). V lost 5 bases, J lost 10 bases, and 8 bases stayed unmatched. CDR3 nucleotide sequence: TGTGCCTGGTCGACAGGGGGCGGGCTTCCCCAGCATTTT. Encoded protein: CAWSTGGGLPQHF.

The V and J genes are TRBV5-1 and TRBJ2-7; possibly TRBD2 for D (5 bases). Trimming removed 0 bases at V and 2 bases at J, with 12 bases between. The CDR3 is 15 residues long. Per the germline V gene, CDR1 is SGHRS and CDR2 is YFSETQ. In DNA form, the CDR3 reads TGCGCCAGCAGCTTGGGTTCGGGGATTACCTACGAGCAGTACTTC. This gives the protein CASSLGSGITYEQYF.

The V gene is TRBV7-8, the J gene TRBJ2-1; 12 positions agree with TRBD2. The germline CDR1 and CDR2 sequences are SGHVS and FQNEAQ. Trimming took 1 base from V and 3 from J; bases not matched to a gene: 10. The length of the CDR3 is 19 residues. The CDR3: CASSLEGGLAGSNYNEQFF. The CDR3 coding sequence is TGTGCCAGCAGCTTAGAGGGGGGACTAGCGGGTTCAAACTACAATGAGCAGTTCTTC.

The genes are TRBV7-9 and TRBJ2-3; the D gene is possibly TRBD1 (6 bases). The CDR3 runs to 16 residues. The ends were cut back, 6 bases at V and 4 bases at J, with 20 bases in the middle. Germline-derived CDR1 and CDR2 are SEHNR and FQNEAQ (reference sequence). The CDR3 is CASSPPETGRADTQYF. CDR3 in DNA: TGTGCCAGCAGTCCTCCCGAGACAGGTAGAGCAGATACGCAGTATTTT.

The CDR3 is CASRRDSDSGNTIYF. For the CDR3, the DNA is TGCGCCAGCAGAAGGGACTCCGACTCTGGAAACACCATATATTTT. V and J are TRBV10-1 and TRBJ1-3; tentative D call: TRBD1 (5 bases). Germline CDR1 reads WNHNN; CDR2 reads SYGVQD (reference sequence). The CDR3 totals 15 residues. The V end was cut by 6 bases, the J end by 0 bases, with 12 bases between.

V usage is TRBV4-2 and J usage is TRBJ2-5; a possible D gene is TRBD1 (6 bases). The V end was cut by 3 bases, the J end by 5 bases, with 19 bases between. The CDR3 totals 16 residues. CDR1 LGHNA and CDR2 YNFKEQ come from the germline V gene. CDR3 amino acids: CASSQDSTILGETQYF. The CDR3 DNA follows: TGTGCCAGCAGCCAGGACAGTACGATCCTGGGGGAGACCCAGTACTTC.

The rearrangement uses TRBV18 and TRBJ1-2; D may be TRBD1 (5 bases). Germline CDR1 and CDR2: KGHSH and LQKENI. The CDR3 has 13 residues. V lost 3 bases and J lost 8, with 13 bases in between. Written as DNA, the CDR3 is TGTGCCAGCTCACCCGGGAGACAGAACGGCTACACCTTC. This gives the protein CASSPGRQNGYTF.

The rearrangement links TRBV10-3 to TRBJ2-2, with 9 bases identical to TRBD1. J gave up 7 bases and V 5 bases, and 5 bases lay outside the gene matches. The CDR3 spans 14 residues. The germline V gene has CDR1 ENHRY and CDR2 SYGVKD. The DNA for the CDR3 is TGTGCCATCAGTACACAGGGGGCAGACGGGGAGCTGTTTTTT. Protein product: CAISTQGADGELFF.

This clone has only one observation. The rearrangement joins TRBV4-1 to TRBJ1-2; the D gene is possibly TRBD1 (6 bases). The CDR3 is 17 amino acids. Trimming removed 1 base at V and 0 bases at J, with 15 bases between. Looked up from germline, CDR1 is MGHRA and CDR2 is YSYEKL. CDR3 sequence (DNA): TGCGCCAGCAGCCAAGCAGTCACAGGGAACGCTAACTATGGCTACACCTTC. Protein product: CASSQAVTGNANYGYTF.